These 32 T cell receptor beta chains were all obtained from the same sample, sequenced in a study of CD8 T cells in Susac syndrome. With random hexamers, roughly 0.5 to 1 ug RNA was reverse transcribed. TCRdb re-derived calls from the immunoSEQ multiplex PCR reads in MiXCR, one entry per CDR3 protein. The sample lists 84,000 or so distinct CDR3 sequences, over 90% occurring once. The specimen was CD8+ T cells from PBMCs. These receptor sequences come from a human donor with Susac syndrome.

The sample holds a few counts of this clonotype. The chain employs TRBV19 and TRBJ2-7; 11 positions match TRBD2. CDR1 LNHDA and CDR2 SQIVND come from the germline V gene (reference sequence). This CDR3 has 15 amino acids. The ends lost 5 bases at V and 2 bases at J; junction bases unmatched: 5. CDR3: CASSPGTSGPYEQYF. As DNA, the CDR3 is TGTGCCAGTAGTCCAGGGACTAGCGGACCCTACGAGCAGTACTTC. The full variable domain, in which reference TRBV19 and TRBJ2-7 provide the parts outside the CDR3, is DGGITQSPKYLFRKEGQNVTLSCEQNLNHDAMYWYRQDPGQGLRLIYYSQIVNDFQKGDIAEGYSVSREKKESFPLTVTSAQKNPTAFYLCASSPGTSGPYEQYFGPGTRLTVT.

The chain joins TRBV20-1 to TRBJ2-3; D might be TRBD1 or TRBD2, each matching 5 bases. CDR1 and CDR2 from the germline V gene are DFQATT and SNEGSKA (reference sequence). V was cut by 3 bases and J by 5 bases, with 18 bases left in between. The CDR3 is 15 amino acids. CDR3 in DNA: TGCAGTGCTAGGGGACCAGAATTTGGGGGAGATACGCAGTATTTT. The encoded protein is CSARGPEFGGDTQYF.

The chain carries TRBV4-1 and TRBJ2-2; the D call may be TRBD1 or TRBD2 (6 bases each). This CDR3 contains 15 residues. V was trimmed by 3 bases and J by 3 bases, leaving 11 bases between them. The V gene's germline CDR1 is MGHRA and CDR2 YSYEKL. The CDR3, as DNA: TGCGCCAGCAGCCAGCCGGGGGCGTACACCGGGGAGCTGTTTTTT. This sequence encodes CASSQPGAYTGELFF.

The chain links TRBV4-1 to TRBJ2-3, with D perhaps TRBD2 (6 bases). CDR3 length: 12 residues. The germline V gene encodes CDR1 MGHRA and CDR2 YSYEKL. The V gene lost 2 bases and the J gene lost 14 bases, with 14 bases spanning the gap. The CDR3 sequence: CASSQTGEGVYF. The CDR3 DNA follows: TGCGCCAGCAGCCAAACGGGGGAAGGTGTGTATTTT.

The chain links TRBV15 to TRBJ2-3; 11 bases are shared with TRBD2. There are 12 residues in the CDR3. From germline, CDR1 is LNHNV and CDR2 YYDKDF (reference sequence). The V segment lost 5 bases and the J segment 11 bases; nucleotides outside the gene matches: 3. The chain's CDR3 is CATSWGLAEQYF. The CDR3 DNA reads TGTGCCACCAGCTGGGGACTAGCGGAGCAGTATTTT.

The J gene is TRBJ1-2, the V gene TRBV29-1, with D maybe TRBD1 (5 bases). This CDR3 has 11 amino acids. The germline V gene encodes CDR1 SQVTM and CDR2 ANQGSEA. V was shortened by 4 bases and J by 5 bases, with 8 bases between the two germline ends. CDR3 coding DNA: TGCAGCGTTGTTGGGGCATATGGCTACACCTTC. This codes for CSVVGAYGYTF.

This sequence joins TRBV20-1 and TRBJ2-7; D may be TRBD1 (6 bases). Germline V gives CDR1 DFQATT, CDR2 SNEGSKA (reference sequence). Trimming removed 1 base from V and 3 bases from J, with 19 bases in between. This CDR3 is built from 16 residues. This CDR3 reads CSARVPVRDIGYEQYF. The CDR3 DNA follows: TGCAGTGCTAGAGTCCCTGTCCGGGACATTGGCTACGAGCAGTACTTC.

J is TRBJ1-2 and V is TRBV18; 9 nucleotides line up with TRBD1. V was clipped by 2 bases and J by 4 bases; unmatched bases: 2. This CDR3 has 14 amino acids. In germline, CDR1 is KGHSH, CDR2 LQKENI. In DNA, the CDR3 is TGTGCCAGCTCACCAGGACAGGGGACCTATGGCTACACCTTC. This sequence encodes CASSPGQGTYGYTF. Drawing the rest from reference TRBV18 and TRBJ1-2, the complete variable domain is NAGVMQNPRHLVRRRGQEARLRCSPMKGHSHVYWYRQLPEEGLKFMVYLQKENIIDESGMPKERFSAEFPKEGPSILRIQQVVRGDSAAYFCASSPGQGTYGYTFGSGTRLTVV.

The genes are TRBV3-1 and TRBJ2-1; D may be TRBD2 (6 bases). Per the germline V gene, CDR1 is LGHDT and CDR2 is YNNKEL (reference sequence). The V gene lost 0 bases and the J gene lost 5 bases, with 14 bases spanning the gap. This CDR3 is 16 amino acids long. The CDR3 coding sequence is TGTGCCAGCAGCCAAGATCAGAGGAGGGGCGACAATGAGCAGTTCTTC. Residues: CASSQDQRRGDNEQFF.

The chain employs TRBV20-1 and TRBJ2-3; no reliable D call. The V and J ends lost 1 base and 6 bases respectively, with 20 bases between them. This CDR3 spans 16 amino acids. Germline V gives CDR1 DFQATT, CDR2 SNEGSKA (reference sequence). The CDR3 DNA is TGCAGTGCTAGAGCAGTTGATCCAGGCAGCATGGATACGCAGTATTTT. Translation: CSARAVDPGSMDTQYF.

The V call is TRBV29-1, the J call TRBJ1-1, with D perhaps TRBD1 (5 bases). CDR3 length equals 15 residues. The V end was cut by 4 bases, the J end by 4 bases, with 19 bases between. Germline V CDR1 and CDR2: SQVTM, ANQGSEA. The CDR3 reads CSVVGEVKGATEAFF. The DNA of the CDR3 is TGCAGCGTTGTGGGGGAGGTTAAAGGGGCCACTGAAGCTTTCTTT. Looking up the rest from reference TRBV29-1 and TRBJ1-1 gives the full variable domain: SAVISQKPSRDICQRGTSLTIQCQVDSQVTMMFWYRQQPGQSLTLIATANQGSEATYESGFVIDKFPISRPNLTFSTLTVSNMSPEDSSIYLCSVVGEVKGATEAFFGQGTRLTVV.

The CDR3, as DNA: TGTGCCAGCAGCGGGACTCTAGCGGGAGGGCCGATGAATGAGCAGTTCTTC. Its protein is CASSGTLAGGPMNEQFF. The chain uses TRBV13 and TRBJ2-1; TRBD2 matches at 12 bases. The CDR3 sequence is 17 residues long. The trim removed 5 bases at V and 7 bases at J, leaving 12 bases unmatched. Germline lookup yields CDR1 PRHDT and CDR2 FYEKMQ (reference sequence).

This chain uses TRBV7-9 with TRBJ2-1; tentatively, D is TRBD2 (5 bases). The CDR3 contains 15 residues. Germline V CDR1 and CDR2: SEHNR, FQNEAQ (reference sequence). Trimming took off 1 base at V and 0 bases at J, with 7 bases between the two ends. CDR3 loop: CASSLGENSYNEQFF. CDR3 DNA sequence: TGTGCCAGCAGCTTAGGGGAGAACTCCTACAATGAGCAGTTCTTC.

The chain carries TRBV6-2 or TRBV6-3 and TRBJ2-1; no definite D call. This CDR3 contains 15 residues. The V end was cut by 2 bases, the J end by 0 bases, with 8 bases between. CDR1 MNHEY and CDR2 SVGEGT come from the germline V gene. The CDR3 DNA sequence: TGTGCCAGCAGTTACGACTCGAGCTCCTACAATGAGCAGTTCTTC. This translates into CASSYDSSSYNEQFF.

The chain uses TRBV27 and TRBJ2-7; D possibly corresponds to TRBD2 (6 bases). The V gene's germline CDR1 is MNHEY and CDR2 SMNVEV (reference sequence). Deletions cut 8 bases from V and 2 bases from J, with 13 bases between. This CDR3 region has 13 residues. The CDR3: CASSWRVAYEQYF. The CDR3 DNA follows: TGTGCCAGCTCCTGGAGGGTGGCCTACGAGCAGTACTTC.

This rearrangement joins TRBV28 to TRBJ2-7; possibly TRBD2 for D (6 bases). Germline CDR1 is MDHEN and CDR2 is SYDVKM. With 6 bases removed from V and 3 bases from J, the gap between germline ends came to 12 bases. The CDR3 totals 13 residues. CDR3 coding DNA: TGTGCCAGCAGCGGGGGTCCACTCTACGAGCAGTACTTC. Encoded protein: CASSGGPLYEQYF.

The rearrangement uses TRBV12-3 or TRBV12-4 and TRBJ2-5; 10 bases map to TRBD1. CDR3 length equals 16 residues. J gave up 0 bases and V 3 bases, and 4 bases lay outside the gene matches. Here the CDR3 DNA reads TGTGCCAGCAGTTTCGAGACAGGGGGCCACCAAGAGACCCAGTACTTC. It codes for CASSFETGGHQETQYF.

The gene calls are TRBV14 and TRBJ2-7; 9 nucleotides agree with TRBD2. Germline CDR1 and CDR2: SGHDN and FVKESK. J lost 5 bases, V lost 0 bases, and 5 bases had no gene match. There are 15 residues in the CDR3. CDR3 bases: TGTGCCAGCAGCCAAGATGCGGGAGGGCCCCACGAGCAGTACTTC. It specifies CASSQDAGGPHEQYF.

DNA for the CDR3: TGTGCCAGCAGCCTGCTCCGGGACACCCTGGTGGAGCTGTTTTTT. It is translated as CASSLLRDTLVELFF. V usage is TRBV5-6 and J usage is TRBJ2-2; D possibly corresponds to TRBD1 (6 bases). Germline values: CDR1 SGHDT, CDR2 YYEEEE. V was shortened by 4 bases and J by 10 bases, with 20 bases between the two germline ends. CDR3 length equals 15 residues.

The rearrangement uses TRBV7-2 and TRBJ2-3; D gene ambiguous. Trimming removed 5 bases from V and 3 bases from J, with 12 bases in between. This CDR3 is 14 amino acids long. Germline CDR1 and CDR2: SGHTA and FQGNSA. CDR3 sequence: CASSLLTGTDTQYF. In DNA, the CDR3 is TGTGCCAGCAGCCTTCTGACCGGGACAGATACGCAGTATTTT.

The chain couples TRBV7-9 to TRBJ1-2; D is unresolved. The CDR3 has 13 amino acids. V lost 3 bases, J lost 4 bases, and 9 bases lay in between. Germline V CDR1 and CDR2: SEHNR, FQNEAQ (reference sequence). The CDR3 DNA follows: TGTGCCAGCAGCTTCGAAGAGATCTATGGCTACACCTTC. Its translation is CASSFEEIYGYTF.

The V gene is TRBV29-1, the J gene TRBJ1-1; D unresolved. The CDR3 is 13 residues long. V was clipped by 3 bases and J by 0 bases, with 8 bases between them. Germline CDR1 is SQVTM and CDR2 is ANQGSEA. Here the CDR3 DNA reads TGCAGCGTTGACTTTTCCGTGAACACTGAAGCTTTCTTT. Translated: CSVDFSVNTEAFF.

The chain carries TRBV9 and TRBJ2-2; D ambiguous. The germline V gene has CDR1 SGDLS and CDR2 YYNGEE. V lost 1 base and J 6 bases, leaving 7 bases between the germline ends. CDR3 size: 13 residues. CDR3 region: CASSVNQAGELFF. CDR3 DNA sequence: TGTGCCAGCAGCGTAAATCAGGCCGGGGAGCTGTTTTTT.

The chain couples TRBV20-1 to TRBJ1-1; weak D call: TRBD1 (5 bases). Germline CDR1 and CDR2: DFQATT and SNEGSKA (reference sequence). Trimming took off 0 bases at V and 4 bases at J, with 12 bases between the two ends. There are 14 residues in the CDR3. CDR3: CSARDGGVATEAFF. CDR3 DNA: TGCAGTGCTAGAGACGGGGGGGTGGCCACTGAAGCTTTCTTT.

The chain employs TRBV29-1 and TRBJ2-6; tentative D call: TRBD2 (6 bases). The CDR3 runs 17 residues. The V end lost 0 bases, the J end lost 0 bases, and 12 bases lay between the germline ends. Germline values: CDR1 SQVTM, CDR2 ANQGSEA. CDR3: CSVEDPGVPSGANVLTF. The CDR3 DNA follows: TGCAGCGTTGAAGATCCGGGGGTCCCCTCTGGGGCCAACGTCCTGACTTTC.

This clonotype showed up just once. The chain employs TRBV25-1 and TRBJ2-3; possibly TRBD1 for D (5 bases). V was shortened by 2 bases and J by 4 bases, with 7 bases between the two germline ends. The CDR3 sequence is 13 residues long. CDR1 and CDR2 (germline): MGHDK, SYGVNS. The CDR3 spells CASSEPRADTQYF. The CDR3 DNA sequence: TGTGCCAGCAGTGAACCCAGGGCAGATACGCAGTATTTT.

J is TRBJ1-5 and V is TRBV4-1; 7 nucleotides match TRBD1. The V segment lost 2 bases and the J segment 3 bases; nucleotides outside the gene matches: 4. This CDR3 has 15 residues. Germline lookup yields CDR1 MGHRA and CDR2 YSYEKL. CDR3 protein: CASSQSGTDNQPQHF. The CDR3 DNA follows: TGCGCCAGCAGCCAAAGCGGGACAGACAATCAGCCCCAGCATTTT.

This chain links TRBV20-1 with TRBJ2-7; the match to TRBD2 covers 9 bases. CDR1 is DFQATT, CDR2 SNEGSKA, per germline (reference sequence). CDR3 length equals 16 residues. V dropped 0 bases and J dropped 0; count of bases not matched to a gene: 6. This CDR3 is CSARDVAGENSYEQYF. The CDR3 nucleotides read TGCAGTGCTAGAGATGTAGCGGGAGAAAACTCCTACGAGCAGTACTTC.

The chain has TRBV20-1 and TRBJ2-7; D not certain. Trimming removed 0 bases from V and 7 bases from J, with 16 bases in between. This CDR3 region has 14 residues. Germline loops: CDR1 DFQATT, CDR2 SNEGSKA (reference sequence). CDR3 in DNA: TGCAGTGCTAGAGATGGGCAGCTCCACGTGGAGCAGTACTTC. Translation gives CSARDGQLHVEQYF.

This chain uses TRBV29-1 with TRBJ2-7, with D possibly matching TRBD1 (6 bases). This CDR3 comprises 13 residues. In germline, CDR1 is SQVTM, CDR2 ANQGSEA. The V end was cut by 6 bases, the J end by 0 bases, with 12 bases between. Here the CDR3 DNA reads TGCAGCGTAACGTCGACAGGCTCCTACGAGCAGTACTTC. This gives the protein CSVTSTGSYEQYF.

The chain joins TRBV13 to TRBJ2-5, with D perhaps given as TRBD1 or TRBD2 (6 bases each). V was clipped by 4 bases and J by 5 bases, with 17 bases between them. The CDR3 sequence is 15 residues long. Germline CDR1 PRHDT, CDR2 FYEKMQ (reference sequence). CDR3 sequence reads: CASSSGGGIHETQYF. The CDR3 DNA sequence: TGTGCCAGCAGCTCCGGGGGCGGGATCCACGAGACCCAGTACTTC. The complete variable domain, with remaining parts taken from reference TRBV13 and TRBJ2-5, reads AAGVIQSPRHLIKEKRETATLKCYPIPRHDTVYWYQQGPGQDPQFLISFYEKMQSDKGSIPDRFSAQQFSDYHSELNMSSLELGDSALYFCASSSGGGIHETQYFGPGTRLLVL.

V is TRBV7-6 and J is TRBJ1-1; D gene uncertain. V was trimmed by 5 bases and J by 3 bases, leaving 10 bases between them. The germline V gene encodes CDR1 SGHVS and CDR2 FNYEAQ. CDR3 length equals 13 residues. The CDR3 nucleotides are TGTGCCAGCAGCATGCTTTCCCACACTGAAGCTTTCTTT. This encodes CASSMLSHTEAFF. Based on the CDR3 plus reference TRBV7-6 and TRBJ1-1, the full variable domain is GAGVSQSPRYKVTKRGQDVALRCDPISGHVSLYWYRQALGQGPEFLTYFNYEAQQDKSGLPNDRFSAERPEGSISTLTIQRTEQRDSAMYRCASSMLSHTEAFFGQGTRLTVV.